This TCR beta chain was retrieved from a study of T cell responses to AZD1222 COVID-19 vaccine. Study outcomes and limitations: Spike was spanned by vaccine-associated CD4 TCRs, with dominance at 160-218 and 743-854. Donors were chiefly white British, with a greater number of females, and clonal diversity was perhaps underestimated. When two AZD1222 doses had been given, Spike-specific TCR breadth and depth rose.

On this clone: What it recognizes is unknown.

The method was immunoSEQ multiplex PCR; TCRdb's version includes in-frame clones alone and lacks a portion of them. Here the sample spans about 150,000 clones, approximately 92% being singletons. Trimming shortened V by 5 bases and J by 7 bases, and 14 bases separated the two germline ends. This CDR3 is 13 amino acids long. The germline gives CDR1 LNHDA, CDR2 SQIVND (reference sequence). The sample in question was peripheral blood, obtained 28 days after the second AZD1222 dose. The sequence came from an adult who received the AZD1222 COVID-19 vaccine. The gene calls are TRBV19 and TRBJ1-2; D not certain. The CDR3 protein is CASSWQTLSGYTF. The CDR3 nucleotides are TGTGCCAGTAGTTGGCAAACTCTCTCTGGCTACACCTTC. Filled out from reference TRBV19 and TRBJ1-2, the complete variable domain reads DGGITQSPKYLFRKEGQNVTLSCEQNLNHDAMYWYRQDPGQGLRLIYYSQIVNDFQKGDIAEGYSVSREKKESFPLTVTSAQKNPTAFYLCASSWQTLSGYTFGSGTRLTVV.